A single sample gave rise to the 15 T cell receptor beta chains below, sequenced in a study of blood T cell repertoires in COVID-19 (dated by TCRdb to the early 2020s). The library was obtained by the immunoSEQ multiplex PCR assay. The table was pulled from immuneACCESS by TCRdb, which kept in-frame rearrangements only. Such tables lose some clones; where checked, under half of the loss comes from unresolved V genes, and the rest has no known cause. The sample yields about 480,000 clones; 89% were counted once. Roughly 0.9% of the sample belongs to the ten largest clones. Input material: peripheral blood. All receptors derive from a man younger than 35 with COVID-19, enrolled during active disease.

The chain is built from TRBV7-9 and TRBJ2-7; 10 positions match TRBD2. The CDR3 sequence is 16 residues long. J was trimmed by 1 base and V by 5 bases; bases with no gene match: 8. In germline, CDR1 is SEHNR, CDR2 FQNEAQ (reference sequence). The CDR3 sequence: CASSAPGLARSYEQYF. The CDR3 region has the DNA TGTGCCAGCAGCGCCCCGGGACTAGCGCGTTCCTACGAGCAGTACTTC.

CDR3 sequence (DNA): TGTGCCTGGAGTGCCGGGACAGGGGTCTCACCCCTCCACTTT. The encoded protein is CAWSAGTGVSPLHF. V gene TRBV30 combines with J gene TRBJ1-6; TRBD1 matches at 10 bases. The trim removed 1 base at V and 10 bases at J, leaving 4 bases unmatched. The CDR3 sequence is 14 residues long. Germline V gene data show CDR1 as GTSNPN and CDR2 as SVGIG (reference sequence).

The genes are TRBV19 and TRBJ1-2; 10 nucleotides match TRBD1. Germline lookup yields CDR1 LNHDA and CDR2 SQIVND (reference sequence). J gave up 3 bases and V 5 bases, and 3 bases lay outside the gene matches. The CDR3 spans 14 residues. CDR3 sequence reads: CASSVTGGDYGYTF. In nucleotides, the CDR3 is TGTGCCAGTAGTGTGACAGGGGGCGACTATGGCTACACCTTC.

The chain combines TRBV14 with TRBJ2-1; 11 positions match TRBD2. Germline values: CDR1 SGHDN, CDR2 FVKESK. The CDR3 sequence is 16 residues long. V trimming: 2 bases; J trimming: 4 bases; junction bases outside the gene matches: 4. CDR3: CASSQPTSGKYNEQFF. CDR3 in DNA: TGTGCCAGCAGCCAACCGACTAGCGGGAAATACAATGAGCAGTTCTTC.

This clone was seen a single time. The chain carries TRBV5-1 and TRBJ2-3; 9 nucleotides agree with TRBD1. The CDR3 sequence is 18 residues long. J gave up 3 bases and V 3 bases, and 14 bases lay outside the gene matches. Germline V gives CDR1 SGHRS, CDR2 YFSETQ. The CDR3: CASSSSFVDRGNTDTQYF. The DNA of the CDR3 is TGCGCCAGCAGCTCCTCCTTTGTCGACAGGGGGAATACAGATACGCAGTATTTT.

The chain has TRBV2 and TRBJ2-2, with 14 bases identical to TRBD2. Germline CDR1 reads SNHLY; CDR2 reads FYNNEI. The CDR3 is made up of 15 amino acids. V trimming: 8 bases; J trimming: 5 bases; junction bases outside the gene matches: 4. The DNA for the CDR3 is TGTGCCAGCCGACGGACTAGCGGGAGGACCGGGGAGCTGTTTTTT. This translates into CASRRTSGRTGELFF.

J is TRBJ2-1 and V is TRBV11-2, with 9 bases lining up with TRBD2. This CDR3 region has 19 residues. Germline V gene lookup returns CDR1 SGHAT and CDR2 FQNNGV. The J segment lost 7 bases and the V segment lost 6 bases, leaving 22 bases of the junction unmatched. DNA for the CDR3: TGTGCCAGCAGAGTCCCAGGGCTAGCGGGACTCCGCCGGGGGAATGAGCAGTTCTTC. Translated, it gives CASRVPGLAGLRRGNEQFF.

The J gene is TRBJ2-1, the V gene TRBV7-9, with D maybe TRBD1 (5 bases). The V end lost 5 bases, the J end lost 15 bases, and 29 bases lay between the germline ends. CDR3 length: 16 residues. Germline V lookup: CDR1 SEHNR, CDR2 FQNEAQ (reference sequence). CDR3 sequence reads: CASSLSTAGMEQLLFF. CDR3 sequence (DNA): TGTGCCAGCAGCCTTAGCACTGCAGGGATGGAACAGCTTCTGTTCTTC.

The chain links TRBV13 to TRBJ2-7, with 7 nucleotides matching TRBD1. The CDR3 runs 18 residues. Germline lookup yields CDR1 PRHDT and CDR2 FYEKMQ (reference sequence). With V trimmed by 0 bases and J by 2 bases, 13 bases remained unmatched. As DNA, the CDR3 is TGTGCCAGCAGCTTAGGGGACAGGTTGGCGGTTAGACCCTACGAGCAGTACTTC. This codes for CASSLGDRLAVRPYEQYF.

The V and J genes are TRBV2 and TRBJ2-6; D is perhaps TRBD1 (6 bases). Trimming cost V 5 bases and J 2 bases, with 13 bases left between them. The CDR3 is 16 amino acids. Germline CDR1 and CDR2: SNHLY and FYNNEI. CDR3 protein: CASSYQGKAGANVLTF. In DNA form, the CDR3 reads TGTGCCAGCAGTTACCAGGGGAAGGCTGGGGCCAACGTCCTGACTTTC.

The V and J genes are TRBV20-1 and TRBJ2-5, with 9 bases fitting TRBD2. J gave up 3 bases and V 6 bases, and 5 bases lay outside the gene matches. Germline V gene sequence: CDR1 DFQATT, CDR2 SNEGSKA (reference sequence). The CDR3 spans 13 residues. The CDR3 DNA reads as TGCAGTGCGAGTAGCGGGGGCAAAGAGACCCAGTACTTC. It is translated as CSASSGGKETQYF.

The V and J genes are TRBV19 and TRBJ1-2, with 10 bases lining up with TRBD1. The CDR3 is 15 residues long. V shed 3 bases and J 7 bases; nucleotides not matched to a gene: 8. CDR1 is LNHDA, CDR2 SQIVND, per germline (reference sequence). CDR3 loop: CASSIGDRGLVGYTF. Written as DNA, the CDR3 is TGTGCCAGTAGTATTGGTGACAGGGGGCTTGTTGGCTACACCTTC. Looking up the rest from reference TRBV19 and TRBJ1-2 gives the full variable domain: DGGITQSPKYLFRKEGQNVTLSCEQNLNHDAMYWYRQDPGQGLRLIYYSQIVNDFQKGDIAEGYSVSREKKESFPLTVTSAQKNPTAFYLCASSIGDRGLVGYTFGSGTRLTVV.

The chain combines TRBV3-1 (or the pseudogene TRBV3-2) with TRBJ2-5, with 8 bases fitting TRBD1. Losses at the gene ends were 3 bases for V and 5 bases for J; bases not matched to a gene: 5. The CDR3 sequence is 14 residues long. The V gene's germline CDR1 is LGHDT and CDR2 YNNKEL (reference sequence). The CDR3 DNA reads as TGTGCCAGCAGCCATAACACAGGGGGGGAGACCCAGTACTTC. It encodes CASSHNTGGETQYF.

Details on this clone: The same CDR3 is also encoded by other DNA sequences in this sample. The V gene is TRBV5-1, the J gene TRBJ2-2, with 7 positions matching TRBD2. There are 15 residues in the CDR3. J lost 4 bases, V lost 0 bases, and 3 bases had no gene match. The V gene's germline CDR1 is SGHRS and CDR2 YFSETQ. The CDR3 DNA reads as TGCGCCAGCAGCTTGGAAGCGGGAATCACCGGGGAGCTGTTTTTT. Its translation is CASSLEAGITGELFF.

V and J are TRBV13 and TRBJ1-5; maybe TRBD1 (6 bases). The CDR3 has 18 residues. Trimming took off 0 bases at V and 0 bases at J, with 15 bases between the two ends. Germline V lookup: CDR1 PRHDT, CDR2 FYEKMQ (reference sequence). The CDR3 DNA is TGTGCCAGCAGCTTAGGCCGGGGGGCTTCATATAGCAATCAGCCCCAGCATTTT. Encoded protein: CASSLGRGASYSNQPQHF.